This T cell receptor (beta chain) was captured by sequencing in a study of T cell changes during pregnancy in multiple sclerosis. Data came from immunoSEQ multiplex PCR; TCRdb stores just in-frame clones and leaves some out. The table includes 47,000 or so clones, roughly 90% detected once. J gave up 11 bases and V 6 bases, and 12 bases lay outside the gene matches. This CDR3 contains 15 residues. The germline gives CDR1 MDHEN, CDR2 SYDVKM. The source is a female donor in good health, enrolled as a control in a pregnancy study. The J gene is TRBJ1-6, the V gene TRBV28; 8 positions match TRBD1. The material sequenced was peripheral blood, taken after pregnancy. The CDR3 loop is CASRIMDRDEAPLHF. As DNA, the CDR3 is TGTGCCAGCAGAATCATGGACAGGGATGAGGCACCCCTCCACTTT.